The 21 T cell receptor beta chains below were found in one sample sequenced in a study of circulating CD8 cells and anti-PD-1 response in melanoma. Live CD3+CD8+TCRalphabeta+ cells were sorted into four subsets by PD-1 and/or TIGIT. Using approximately 15 ng of total RNA, TCR libraries were made with the QIAseq Immune Repertoire TCR panel. In TCRdb, the reads were re-called with MiXCR into one record per CDR3 protein. The profile shows 500 or so distinct CDR3 sequences, approximately 13% of them singletons. This specimen was CD8+ T cells from PBMCs, taken at baseline or after one month of anti-PD-1 therapy (not recorded which). These TCRs come from a human donor with melanoma.

By share of the sample, this clonotype is large. The gene calls are TRBV27 and TRBJ2-5, with 8 bases matching TRBD1. The CDR3 contains 15 residues. Germline V CDR1 and CDR2: MNHEY, SMNVEV (reference sequence). The trim removed 3 bases at V and 5 bases at J, leaving 8 bases unmatched. CDR3 coding DNA: TGTGCCAGCAGTTTTGGACAGGGTATTCGGGAGACCCAGTACTTC. Translated, it gives CASSFGQGIRETQYF.

This clonotype was seen a few times. V and J are TRBV4-3 and TRBJ2-6, with 8 bases identical to TRBD1. J gave up 0 bases and V 4 bases, and 8 bases lay outside the gene matches. CDR1 and CDR2 (germline): LGHNA, YSLEER. The CDR3 totals 18 residues. This chain's CDR3 is CASSPRTGLYSGANVLTF. The CDR3 nucleotides read TGCGCCAGCAGCCCTCGGACAGGGCTATACTCTGGGGCCAACGTCCTGACTTTC.

This clonotype ranks as medium-sized (0.01 to 0.1%). CDR3 in amino acids: CASSYISGGEQFF. As DNA, the CDR3 is TGTGCCAGCAGTTACATTAGCGGGGGAGAGCAGTTCTTC. The gene calls are TRBV6-5 and TRBJ2-1, with TRBD2 matching 9 bases. Germline V gives CDR1 MNHEY, CDR2 SVGAGI. CDR3 length: 13 amino acids. V trimming: 2 bases; J trimming: 10 bases; junction bases outside the gene matches: 3.

A word on this clonotype: A much larger clonotype is one base distant, so this may be a read error. CDR3 DNA: TGTGCCAGCCGTGTCGAGGTTTCGACCTACGAGCAGTACTTC. Its translation: CASRVEVSTYEQYF. The J gene is TRBJ2-7, the V gene TRBV2; D unclear. The V gene lost 8 bases and the J gene lost 2 bases, with 16 bases spanning the gap. Germline V gene data show CDR1 as SNHLY and CDR2 as FYNNEI. The CDR3 consists of 14 residues.

This clonotype is judged medium-sized. This sequence joins TRBV29-1 and TRBJ1-1; D is possibly TRBD1 (5 bases). Between the trimmed V and J ends, which lost 7 bases and 7 bases, there was a span of 16 bases. CDR1 and CDR2 (germline): SQVTM, ANQGSEA. The CDR3 contains 12 residues. The CDR3 DNA sequence: TGCAGCGCTTGGGGCGGGAGAAATGAAGCTTTCTTT. The encoded protein is CSAWGGRNEAFF.

By sample share, this clonotype is large. The chain recombines TRBV5-1 with TRBJ2-7; no definite D call. There are 13 residues in the CDR3. V lost 2 bases and J 1 base, leaving 7 bases between the germline ends. Germline V gene sequence: CDR1 SGHRS, CDR2 YFSETQ. CDR3 DNA: TGCGCCAGCAGCTTTATGGCTTCCTACGAGCAGTACTTC. Residues: CASSFMASYEQYF.

By share of the sample, this clonotype is large. This rearrangement joins TRBV9 to TRBJ2-2; 10 bases line up with TRBD2. The CDR3 is 15 amino acids. After removal of 2 bases from V and 7 bases from J, the junction contained 5 bases not matched to a gene. Germline CDR1 is SGDLS and CDR2 is YYNGEE. DNA of the CDR3: TGTGCCAGCAGCGTGGGAGCGGGGGGGCACGGGGAGCTGTTTTTT. Its protein product is CASSVGAGGHGELFF.

This clonotype is medium-sized. The gene calls are TRBV9 and TRBJ2-2; D call uncertain. In germline, CDR1 is SGDLS, CDR2 YYNGEE. V lost 1 base, J lost 7 bases, and 5 bases lay in between. The CDR3 totals 12 residues. The CDR3 region has the DNA TGTGCCAGCAGCGTACCCGGCGGGGAGCTGTTTTTT. Its protein product is CASSVPGGELFF.

This clonotype has only a few counts. The chain uses TRBV5-4 and TRBJ2-6; unclear D gene. V lost 6 bases and J lost 0, with 16 bases in between. Germline CDR1 reads SGHNT; CDR2 reads YYREEE (reference sequence). This CDR3 has 17 residues. CDR3 DNA sequence: TGTGCCAGCAACCCCCTACAGTCGAACTCTGGGGCCAACGTCCTGACTTTC. It specifies CASNPLQSNSGANVLTF.

Judged by abundance, this clonotype is large. The chain employs TRBV28 and TRBJ2-7; 7 bases agree with TRBD2. The germline gives CDR1 MDHEN, CDR2 SYDVKM. Losses at the gene ends were 6 bases for V and 3 bases for J; bases not matched to a gene: 11. The CDR3 consists of 15 residues. CDR3 DNA: TGTGCCAGCAGCCTCGAGGGAGGGGTTTACTACGAGCAGTACTTC. Translated, it gives CASSLEGGVYYEQYF. Based on the CDR3 plus reference TRBV28 and TRBJ2-7, the full variable domain is DVKVTQSSRYLVKRTGEKVFLECVQDMDHENMFWYRQDPGLGLRLIYFSYDVKMKEKGDIPEGYSVSREKKERFSLILESASTNQTSMYLCASSLEGGVYYEQYFGPGTRLTVT.

This clonotype is labeled medium-sized. This rearrangement joins TRBV24-1 to TRBJ2-2; 9 bases map to TRBD2. The germline V gene has CDR1 KGHDR and CDR2 SFDVKD. The CDR3 contains 16 residues. The junction had 7 bases not matched to a gene; V was cut back by 6 bases and J by 3 bases. CDR3 amino acids: CATSPAGGAYTGELFF. The CDR3 region has the DNA TGTGCCACCAGTCCAGCGGGGGGAGCTTACACCGGGGAGCTGTTTTTT.

This clonotype is termed large. The rearrangement uses TRBV19 and TRBJ2-5, with 8 bases identical to TRBD2. This CDR3 has 15 amino acids. CDR1 is LNHDA and CDR2 is SQIVND in the germline V gene (reference sequence). V shed 6 bases and J 5 bases; nucleotides not matched to a gene: 11. CDR3 sequence: CASRGTSKGPETQYF. CDR3 nucleotides: TGTGCCAGTAGAGGGACTAGTAAAGGTCCTGAGACCCAGTACTTC.

In this sample, this clonotype is medium-sized. The rearrangement joins TRBV19 to TRBJ2-7; a weak D match, TRBD2 (6 bases). The CDR3 extends over 13 amino acids. Germline V gives CDR1 LNHDA, CDR2 SQIVND (reference sequence). The ends were cut back, 3 bases at V and 6 bases at J, with 12 bases in the middle. CDR3 in amino acids: CASSIGQAGEQYF. The CDR3 DNA reads as TGTGCCAGTAGTATCGGCCAAGCGGGCGAGCAGTACTTC.

This chain connects TRBV7-3 to TRBJ2-2; D not resolved. The CDR3 has 15 amino acids. Germline V gene data show CDR1 as SGHTA and CDR2 as FQGTGA. V was clipped by 1 base and J by 1 base, with 7 bases between them. The CDR3 DNA reads TGTGCCAGCAGCTTAAATCCCATGAACACCGGGGAGCTGTTTTTT. As protein: CASSLNPMNTGELFF.

This clonotype is labeled large. The V call is TRBV7-6, the J call TRBJ2-2; D gene uncertain. The V and J ends lost 4 bases and 0 bases respectively, with 12 bases between them. The CDR3 has 16 amino acids. Per germline, CDR1 SGHVS and CDR2 FNYEAQ. The CDR3 loop is CASSSRRNANTGELFF. CDR3 in DNA: TGTGCCAGCAGCTCCAGACGGAACGCGAACACCGGGGAGCTGTTTTTT.

There are a few counts of this clonotype. This rearrangement joins TRBV5-4 to TRBJ2-7, with a tentative D call TRBD2 (5 bases). CDR1 is SGHNT and CDR2 is YYREEE in the germline V gene (reference sequence). The germline V and J ends were trimmed by 4 bases and 4 bases, with 15 bases remaining between them. The CDR3 spans 14 residues. CDR3 coding DNA: TGTGCCAGCAGCCGCCCCGGGGAAACATACGAGCAGTACTTC. It translates to CASSRPGETYEQYF.

This clonotype is deemed large. The chain is built from TRBV27 and TRBJ1-2; tentative D call: TRBD1 (5 bases). This CDR3 is 14 amino acids long. From germline, CDR1 is MNHEY and CDR2 SMNVEV (reference sequence). Trimming cost V 7 bases and J 8 bases, with 20 bases left between them. CDR3 in amino acids: CASKTTDSIYGYTF. CDR3 bases: TGTGCCAGCAAAACGACAGACTCTATCTACGGCTACACCTTC.

By sample fraction, this clonotype is medium-sized. The CDR3 loop reads CASSLWKGGYEQYF. DNA for the CDR3: TGTGCCAGCAGCTTGTGGAAGGGGGGCTACGAGCAGTACTTC. V usage is TRBV5-8 and J usage is TRBJ2-7; either TRBD1 or TRBD2 may fit D (6 bases each). The germline V and J ends were trimmed by 1 base and 3 bases, with 11 bases remaining between them. From germline, CDR1 is SGHTS and CDR2 YDEGEE. This CDR3 comprises 14 residues.

In its sample, this clonotype is hyperexpanded. The J gene is TRBJ1-1, the V gene TRBV7-2; possibly TRBD1 for D (5 bases). V lost 5 bases and J lost 0, with 22 bases in between. Germline V CDR1 and CDR2: SGHTA, FQGNSA. This CDR3 contains 18 residues. The CDR3 nucleotides read TGTGCCAGCAGCCAAAGCGGCCCAGGGCGTTTTATGAACACTGAAGCTTTCTTT. Protein sequence: CASSQSGPGRFMNTEAFF. Complete variable domain (other parts from reference TRBV7-2 and TRBJ1-1): GAGVSQSPSNKVTEKGKDVELRCDPISGHTALYWYRQSLGQGLEFLIYFQGNSAPDKSGLPSDRFSAERTGGSVSTLTIQRTQQEDSAVYLCASSQSGPGRFMNTEAFFGQGTRLTVV.

This clonotype is medium-sized in the sample. The V call is TRBV9, the J call TRBJ1-1; tentatively, D is TRBD1 (5 bases). The germline V gene has CDR1 SGDLS and CDR2 YYNGEE. Trimming stripped 3 bases from V and 8 bases from J, with 20 bases between. This CDR3 has 15 residues. CDR3 residues: CASSATGRPPGEAFF. The CDR3 DNA reads TGTGCCAGCAGCGCCACGGGACGCCCTCCCGGCGAAGCTTTCTTT.

In its sample, this clonotype ranks as medium-sized. CDR3 loop: CAITGPEGAQYF. In DNA form, the CDR3 reads TGTGCCATCACCGGACCGGAGGGAGCGCAGTACTTC. This chain links TRBV10-3 with TRBJ2-7; a possible D gene is TRBD2 (6 bases). With 7 bases removed from V and 9 bases from J, the gap between germline ends came to 16 bases. Germline values: CDR1 ENHRY, CDR2 SYGVKD. CDR3 length equals 12 residues.